Listed below are T cell receptor beta chains from one sample, sequenced in a study of STAT5B mutations in CD4+ large granular lymphocyte leukemia. The assay was immunoSEQ multiplex PCR, and TCRdb's table has in-frame clones only and misses some. The sample yields roughly 32,000 clones, roughly 84% seen once. Material: CD4+ T cells from blood buffy coats. The receptors derive from a human donor in good health. Each CDR3 is given with its conserved first and last residue. Fields, in order: clone size, J gene, V gene, D gene, CDR3 protein, CDR3 DNA. D genes are given only for firm matches. Clone size is stated in some rows and not others, as once, few, many or a class when expanded.

NA TRBJ2-3 TRBV14 NA CASSQDQGGQFTDTQYF TGTGCCAGCAGCCAAGATCAGGGGGGACAGTTCACAGATACGCAGTATTTT
NA TRBJ2-5 TRBV7-2 TRBD2 CASSLGLAGGRVTQYF TGTGCCAGCAGCTTAGGATTAGCGGGAGGGCGCGTGACCCAGTACTTC
NA TRBJ2-7 TRBV25-1 NA CASSGTPPAYEQYF TGTGCCAGCAGTGGGACCCCCCCGGCGTACGAGCAGTACTTC
NA TRBJ2-5 TRBV6-4 NA CASDRSLEHVETQYF TGTGCCAGCGACCGCTCTCTAGAACATGTTGAGACCCAGTACTTC
NA TRBJ2-5 TRBV11-2 NA CASSLERRSGTQYF TGTGCCAGCAGCTTAGAAAGAAGATCTGGGACCCAGTACTTC
few TRBJ2-1 TRBV5-4 TRBD1 CASSRGQGRSNEQFF TGTGCCAGCAGCAGGGGACAGGGGAGGTCCAATGAGCAGTTCTTC
few TRBJ1-1 TRBV6-1 NA CASSGGGAKAFF TGTGCCAGCAGTGGGGGAGGAGCCAAAGCTTTCTTT
few TRBJ1-1 TRBV11-1 NA CASSPTGNTEAFF TGTGCCAGCAGCCCCACGGGGAACACTGAAGCTTTCTTT
NA TRBJ1-2 TRBV19 TRBD1 CASSGTANYGYTF TGTGCCAGTTCCGGGACAGCTAACTATGGCTACACCTTC
NA TRBJ1-1 TRBV6-5 NA CASSYSMGGSDTEAFF TGTGCCAGCAGTTACTCGATGGGGGGATCGGACACTGAAGCTTTCTTT
once TRBJ2-5 TRBV7-2 TRBD2 CASSQGLAGGRGETQYF TGTGCCAGCAGCCAGGGACTAGCGGGAGGCCGGGGAGAGACCCAGTACTTC
NA TRBJ2-7 TRBV7-8 NA CASSLMTRRSYEQYF TGTGCCAGCAGCTTAATGACAAGGAGGTCCTACGAGCAGTACTTC
NA TRBJ2-5 TRBV5-1 TRBD2 CASSLAQKREGETQYF TGCGCCAGCAGCTTGGCGCAGAAGCGGGAGGGAGAGACCCAGTACTTC
NA TRBJ1-5 TRBV6-5 NA CASRSAGGQPQHF TGTGCCAGCAGATCCGCGGGGGGCCAGCCCCAGCATTTT
NA TRBJ2-5 TRBV7-9 NA CASSLNSVSRYF TGTGCCAGCAGCTTAAACTCAGTGTCTCGGTACTTC
NA TRBJ2-5 TRBV30 NA CACRGVRNQETQYF TGTGCCTGTCGGGGAGTAAGGAACCAAGAGACCCAGTACTTC
NA TRBJ1-2 TRBV6-5 NA CASRDHSGTKGGYTF TGTGCCAGCAGGGATCACTCCGGGACAAAGGGTGGCTACACCTTC
NA TRBJ2-1 TRBV6-6 NA CASSLFGGANEQFF TGTGCCAGCAGTTTGTTTGGGGGGGCTAATGAGCAGTTCTTC
NA TRBJ2-2 TRBV5-1 NA CASSLASRSANTGELFF TGCGCCAGCAGCTTGGCTTCCAGGTCAGCGAACACCGGGGAGCTGTTTTTT
NA TRBJ2-2 TRBV7-7 NA CASSLWGTTGELFF TGTGCCAGCAGCTTATGGGGAACCACCGGGGAGCTGTTTTTT
NA TRBJ2-3 TRBV2 NA CARNGDTQYF TGTGCCAGAAACGGAGATACGCAGTATTTT
NA TRBJ2-3 TRBV11-2 TRBD1 CASSRTGEKSDTQYF TGTGCCAGCAGTCGGACAGGGGAGAAGTCAGATACGCAGTATTTT
few TRBJ1-1 TRBV29-1 NA CSVERKRGTEAFF TGCAGCGTTGAAAGAAAGAGGGGCACTGAAGCTTTCTTT
NA TRBJ2-2 TRBV30 NA CAVVPGNVGFSGELFF TGTGCCGTGGTGCCGGGAAATGTGGGCTTCAGCGGGGAGCTGTTTTTT
NA TRBJ2-3 TRBV7-9 NA CASSPQGRTSTDTQYF TGTGCCAGCAGCCCCCAAGGGCGTACTAGCACAGATACGCAGTATTTT
few TRBJ2-2 TRBV5-4 NA CASSLAGEGGELFF TGTGCCAGCAGCTTGGCGGGGGAAGGCGGGGAGCTGTTTTTT
few TRBJ1-1 TRBV5-6 NA CASRKTGNTEAFF TGTGCCAGCAGGAAGACAGGGAACACTGAAGCTTTCTTT
NA TRBJ2-7 TRBV7-6 NA CASGHRSYEQYF TGTGCCAGCGGACACCGATCCTACGAGCAGTACTTC
few TRBJ1-6 TRBV27 TRBD1 CASSSAGTGPSPLHF TGTGCCAGCAGTTCCGCCGGGACAGGGCCTTCACCCCTCCACTTT
NA TRBJ2-1 TRBV7-9 TRBD2 CASSLAHIAGTYNEQFF TGTGCCAGCAGCTTAGCGCACATAGCGGGGACCTACAATGAGCAGTTCTTC